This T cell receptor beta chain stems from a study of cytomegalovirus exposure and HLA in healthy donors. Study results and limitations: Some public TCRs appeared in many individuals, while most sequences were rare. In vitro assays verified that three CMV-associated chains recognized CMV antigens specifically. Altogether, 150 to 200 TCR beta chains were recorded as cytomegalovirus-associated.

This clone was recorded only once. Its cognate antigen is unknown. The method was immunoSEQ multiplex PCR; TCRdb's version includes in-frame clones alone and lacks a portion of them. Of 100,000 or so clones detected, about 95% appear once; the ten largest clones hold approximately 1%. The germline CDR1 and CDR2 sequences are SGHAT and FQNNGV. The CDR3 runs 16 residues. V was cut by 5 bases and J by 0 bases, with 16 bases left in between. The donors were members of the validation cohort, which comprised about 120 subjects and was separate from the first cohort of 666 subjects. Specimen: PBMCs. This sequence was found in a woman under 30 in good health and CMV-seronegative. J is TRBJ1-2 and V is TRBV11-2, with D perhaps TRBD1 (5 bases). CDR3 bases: TGTGCCAGCAGCCCAAGCACGAAGACAGCTAACTATGGCTACACCTTC. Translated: CASSPSTKTANYGYTF.